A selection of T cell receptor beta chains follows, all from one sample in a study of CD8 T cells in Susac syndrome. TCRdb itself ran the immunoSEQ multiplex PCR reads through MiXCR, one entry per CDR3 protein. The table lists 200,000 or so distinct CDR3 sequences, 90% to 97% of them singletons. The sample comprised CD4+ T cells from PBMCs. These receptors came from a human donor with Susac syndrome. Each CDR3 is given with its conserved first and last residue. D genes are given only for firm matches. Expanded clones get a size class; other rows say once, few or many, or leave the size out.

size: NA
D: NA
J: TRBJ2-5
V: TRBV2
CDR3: CASKPSPQETQYF
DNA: TGTGCCAGCAAGCCAAGCCCCCAAGAGACCCAGTACTTC

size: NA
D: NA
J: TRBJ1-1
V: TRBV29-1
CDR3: CSAISGVMNTEAFF
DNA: TGCAGCGCCATATCGGGGGTCATGAACACTGAAGCTTTCTTT

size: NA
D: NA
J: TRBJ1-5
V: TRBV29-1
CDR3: CSVLDSSNQPQHF
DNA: TGCAGCGTTTTGGATTCTAGCAATCAGCCCCAGCATTTT

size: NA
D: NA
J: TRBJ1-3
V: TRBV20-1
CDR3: CSAMRRTAGNTIYF
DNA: TGCAGTGCTATGAGACGAACGGCTGGAAACACCATATATTTT

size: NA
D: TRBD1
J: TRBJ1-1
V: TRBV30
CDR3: CAWSVRRQGSEAFF
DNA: TGTGCCTGGAGTGTACGCAGACAGGGGAGCGAAGCTTTCTTT

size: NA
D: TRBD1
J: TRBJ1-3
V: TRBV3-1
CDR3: CASSPSDRNPGNTIYF
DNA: TGTGCCAGCAGCCCCTCGGACAGGAACCCTGGAAACACCATATATTTT

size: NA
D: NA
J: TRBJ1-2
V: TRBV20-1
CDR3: CSATPGGYGYTF
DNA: TGCAGTGCTACCCCCGGTGGCTATGGCTACACCTTC

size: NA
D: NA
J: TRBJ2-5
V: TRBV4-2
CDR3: CASSQDLLSETQYF
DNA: TGTGCCAGCAGCCAAGATTTACTATCGGAGACCCAGTACTTC

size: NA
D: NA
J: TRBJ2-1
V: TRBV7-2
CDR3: CASSFSRLVGEQFF
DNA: TGTGCCAGCAGCTTTAGCCGACTAGTTGGTGAGCAGTTCTTC

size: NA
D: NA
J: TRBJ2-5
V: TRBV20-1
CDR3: CSARESQETQYF
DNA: TGCAGTGCTAGGGAGTCCCAGGAGACCCAGTACTTC

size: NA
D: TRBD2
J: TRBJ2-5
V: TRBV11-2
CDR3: CASSRGGFQETQYF
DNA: TGTGCCAGCAGTCGCGGGGGGTTCCAAGAGACCCAGTACTTC

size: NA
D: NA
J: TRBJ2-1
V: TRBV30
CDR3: CAWSRGSIRSYNEQFF
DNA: TGTGCCTGGAGCAGAGGGTCCATAAGATCCTACAATGAGCAGTTCTTC

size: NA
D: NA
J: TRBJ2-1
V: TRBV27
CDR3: CASSTDPPRAYNEQFF
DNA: TGTGCCAGCAGTACAGACCCACCTAGGGCCTACAATGAGCAGTTCTTC

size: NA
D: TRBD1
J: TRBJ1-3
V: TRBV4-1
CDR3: CASSQEPLTGRRNTIYF
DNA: TGCGCCAGCAGCCAAGAGCCCTTGACAGGGAGACGAAACACCATATATTTT

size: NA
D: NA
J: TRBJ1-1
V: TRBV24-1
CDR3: CATGDSLNTEAFF
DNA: TGTGCCACAGGAGACAGTTTGAACACTGAAGCTTTCTTT

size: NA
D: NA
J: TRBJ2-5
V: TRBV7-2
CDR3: CASSLVGRFPQETQYF
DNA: TGTGCCAGCAGCTTAGTAGGCAGGTTCCCTCAAGAGACCCAGTACTTC

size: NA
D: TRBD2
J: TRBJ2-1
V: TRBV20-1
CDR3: CSALGALLAGGAQFF
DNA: TGCAGTGCCTTGGGGGCGTTACTAGCGGGGGGTGCCCAGTTCTTC

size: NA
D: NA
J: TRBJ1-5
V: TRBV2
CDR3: CASSESQGPVEPQHF
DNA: TGTGCCAGCAGTGAATCTCAGGGGCCCGTCGAGCCCCAGCATTTT

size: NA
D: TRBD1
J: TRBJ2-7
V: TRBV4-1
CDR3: CASSQGSLDRDLLYF
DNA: TGCGCCAGCAGCCAAGGGTCCTTGGACAGGGATTTACTGTACTTC

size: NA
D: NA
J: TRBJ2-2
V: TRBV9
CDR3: CASSVGLNTGELFF
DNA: TGTGCCAGCAGCGTAGGACTCAACACCGGGGAGCTGTTTTTT

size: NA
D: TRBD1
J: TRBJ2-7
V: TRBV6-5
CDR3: CASSFRTGIDEQYF
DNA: TGTGCCAGCAGTTTCCGGACAGGGATCGACGAGCAGTACTTC

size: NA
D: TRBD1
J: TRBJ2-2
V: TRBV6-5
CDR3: CASSPDRTTGELFF
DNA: TGTGCCAGCAGCCCGGACAGGACCACCGGGGAGCTGTTTTTT

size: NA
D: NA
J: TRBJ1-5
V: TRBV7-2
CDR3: CASSLDWQPQHF
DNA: TGTGCCAGCAGCTTAGATTGGCAGCCCCAGCATTTT

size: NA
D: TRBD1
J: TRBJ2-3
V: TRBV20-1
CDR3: CSAAYRGSTDTQYF
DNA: TGCAGTGCTGCCTACAGGGGAAGCACAGATACGCAGTATTTT

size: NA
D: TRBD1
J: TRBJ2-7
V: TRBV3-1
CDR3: CASSQEDRGSLRPYEQYF
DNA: TGTGCCAGCAGCCAGGAAGACAGGGGCTCCTTACGGCCCTACGAGCAGTACTTC

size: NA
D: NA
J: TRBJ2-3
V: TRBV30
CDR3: CAWSVESLPTDTQYF
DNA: TGTGCCTGGAGTGTAGAGAGCCTTCCCACAGATACGCAGTATTTT

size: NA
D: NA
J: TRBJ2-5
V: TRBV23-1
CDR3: CASSLTAAQETQYF
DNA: TGCGCCAGCAGTCTTACCGCGGCGCAAGAGACCCAGTACTTC

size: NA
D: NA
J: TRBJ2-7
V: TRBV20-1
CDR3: CSARALIHEQYF
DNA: TGCAGTGCTAGAGCGTTGATCCACGAGCAGTACTTC

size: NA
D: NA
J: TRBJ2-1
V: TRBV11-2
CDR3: CASSLLRGGGVNEQFF
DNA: TGTGCCAGCAGCTTACTTCGAGGCGGCGGGGTGAATGAGCAGTTCTTC

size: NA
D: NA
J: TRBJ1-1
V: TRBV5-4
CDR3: CASSRTTANTEAFF
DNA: TGTGCCAGCAGCCGAACGACGGCAAACACTGAAGCTTTCTTT

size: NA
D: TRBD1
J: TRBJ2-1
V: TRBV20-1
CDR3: CSANWDSHSYNEQFF
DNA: TGCAGTGCTAACTGGGACAGCCACTCCTACAATGAGCAGTTCTTC

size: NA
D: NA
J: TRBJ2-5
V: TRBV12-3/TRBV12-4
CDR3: CASTGYLRETQYF
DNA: TGTGCCAGCACGGGCTACCTGCGGGAGACCCAGTACTTC

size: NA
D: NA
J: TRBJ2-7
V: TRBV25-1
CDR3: CASKGIAFAEQYF
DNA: TGTGCCAGCAAGGGGATAGCTTTCGCCGAGCAGTACTTC

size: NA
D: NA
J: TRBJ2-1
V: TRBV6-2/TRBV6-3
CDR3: CASSTGTYEQFF
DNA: TGTGCCAGCAGTACCGGGACATATGAGCAGTTCTTC

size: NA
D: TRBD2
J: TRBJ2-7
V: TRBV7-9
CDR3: CASSRDGLAGDEQYF
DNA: TGTGCCAGCAGCCGGGATGGACTAGCGGGGGACGAGCAGTACTTC

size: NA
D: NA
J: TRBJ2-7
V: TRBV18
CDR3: CASSPLQPGPGVNEQYF
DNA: TGTGCCAGCTCACCCCTGCAACCGGGTCCGGGCGTCAACGAGCAGTACTTC

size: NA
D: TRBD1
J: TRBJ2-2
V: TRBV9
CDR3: CASSPIQGAVGELFF
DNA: TGTGCCAGCAGCCCGATCCAGGGGGCGGTCGGGGAGCTGTTTTTT

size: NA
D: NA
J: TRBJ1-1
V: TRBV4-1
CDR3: CASSQGQGVNTEAFF
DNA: TGCGCCAGCAGCCAAGGACAAGGAGTGAACACTGAAGCTTTCTTT

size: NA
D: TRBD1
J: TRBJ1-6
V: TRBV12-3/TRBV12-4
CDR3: CASRDRNNSPLHF
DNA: TGTGCCAGCAGGGACAGGAATAATTCACCCCTCCACTTT

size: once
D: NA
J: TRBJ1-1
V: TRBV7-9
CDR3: CASYLVGTEAFF
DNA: TGTGCCAGCTACCTCGTAGGAACTGAAGCTTTCTTT

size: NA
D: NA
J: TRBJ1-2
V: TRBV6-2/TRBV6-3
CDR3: CASSPDKHGYTF
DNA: TGTGCCAGCAGTCCGGACAAGCATGGCTACACCTTC

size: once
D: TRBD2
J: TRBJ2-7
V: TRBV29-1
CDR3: CSVERLAGYEQYF
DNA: TGCAGCGTTGAGCGGCTAGCGGGCTACGAGCAGTACTTC

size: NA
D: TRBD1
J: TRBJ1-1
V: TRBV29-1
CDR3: CSVEEGQGIYAFF
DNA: TGCAGCGTTGAGGAGGGACAGGGTATATACGCTTTCTTT

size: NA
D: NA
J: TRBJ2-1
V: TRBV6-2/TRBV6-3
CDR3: CASSYRAGSYNEQFF
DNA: TGTGCCAGCAGTTACAGGGCGGGCTCCTACAATGAGCAGTTCTTC

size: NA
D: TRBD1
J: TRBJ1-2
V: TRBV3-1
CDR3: CASSQSDRPGYGYTF
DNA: TGTGCCAGCAGCCAATCGGACAGGCCCGGCTATGGCTACACCTTC

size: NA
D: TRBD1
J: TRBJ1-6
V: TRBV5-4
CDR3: CASSLSGTVNSPLHF
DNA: TGTGCCAGCAGCCTTTCCGGGACAGTAAATTCACCCCTCCACTTT

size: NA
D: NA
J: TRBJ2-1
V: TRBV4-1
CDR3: CASSQEGTRNEQFF
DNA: TGCGCCAGCAGCCAAGAAGGGACGAGAAATGAGCAGTTCTTC

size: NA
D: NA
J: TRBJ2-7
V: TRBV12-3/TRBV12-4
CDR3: CASSFSLGPTTYEQYF
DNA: TGTGCCAGCAGTTTTTCCCTCGGCCCCACAACCTACGAGCAGTACTTC

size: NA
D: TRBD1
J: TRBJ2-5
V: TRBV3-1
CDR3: CASSQGAGGQSTQYF
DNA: TGTGCCAGCAGCCAAGGGGCAGGGGGTCAATCGACCCAGTACTTC

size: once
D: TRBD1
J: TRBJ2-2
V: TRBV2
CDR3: CASNGQVNTGELFF
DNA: TGTGCCAGCAACGGACAGGTGAACACCGGGGAGCTGTTTTTT

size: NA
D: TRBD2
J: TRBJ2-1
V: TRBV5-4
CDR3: CASSPSGGGYNEQFF
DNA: TGTGCCAGCAGCCCCTCGGGGGGGGGCTACAATGAGCAGTTCTTC

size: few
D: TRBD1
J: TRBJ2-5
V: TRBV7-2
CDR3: CASSLDRGQETQYF
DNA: TGTGCCAGCAGCTTGGACAGGGGTCAAGAGACCCAGTACTTC

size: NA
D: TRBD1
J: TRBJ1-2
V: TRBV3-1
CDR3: CASSSRTGEDGYTF
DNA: TGTGCCAGCAGCTCCCGGACAGGGGAAGATGGCTACACCTTC

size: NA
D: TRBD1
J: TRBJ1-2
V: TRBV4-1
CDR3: CASSVRDRVLSNGYTF
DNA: TGCGCCAGCAGCGTGCGGGACAGGGTCTTGTCGAATGGCTACACCTTC

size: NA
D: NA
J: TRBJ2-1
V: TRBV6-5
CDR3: CASSYGTLDSLNEQFF
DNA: TGTGCCAGCAGTTACGGAACCCTGGACTCCCTAAATGAGCAGTTCTTC

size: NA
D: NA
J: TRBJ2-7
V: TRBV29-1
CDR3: CSVWVGGYEQYF
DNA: TGCAGCGTTTGGGTGGGGGGCTACGAGCAGTACTTC

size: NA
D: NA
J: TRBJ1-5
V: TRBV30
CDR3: CAWSPPGTYQPQHF
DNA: TGTGCCTGGAGTCCCCCCGGCACATATCAGCCCCAGCATTTT

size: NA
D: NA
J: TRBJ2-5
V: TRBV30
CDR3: CAWGGLTAQYF
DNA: TGTGCCTGGGGCGGCCTGACGGCCCAGTACTTC

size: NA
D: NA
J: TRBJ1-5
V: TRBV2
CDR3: CASRRTVSNQPQHF
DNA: TGTGCCAGCAGAAGGACAGTTAGCAATCAGCCCCAGCATTTT